Below, 32 T cell receptor beta chains from the same sample are listed, as sequenced in a study of blood T cell repertoires in COVID-19. Data came from immunoSEQ multiplex PCR; TCRdb stores just in-frame clones and leaves some out. The data contain about 170,000 clones, around four fifths of them seen just once; the ten biggest clones take up 14%. The sample was peripheral blood. These receptor sequences come from a woman in her 70s with COVID-19, enrolled during active disease.

The rearrangement joins TRBV5-1 to TRBJ2-7; possibly TRBD1 for D (5 bases). Trimming cost V 0 bases and J 2 bases, with 12 bases left between them. In germline, CDR1 is SGHRS, CDR2 YFSETQ. The CDR3 contains 15 residues. In DNA form, the CDR3 reads TGCGCCAGCAGCTTGGGGGTGTCGGACACCTACGAGCAGTACTTC. Its protein is CASSLGVSDTYEQYF.

The chain has TRBV30 and TRBJ2-7; a possible D gene is TRBD2 (6 bases). There are 13 residues in the CDR3. Germline CDR1 GTSNPN, CDR2 SVGIG (reference sequence). Trimming removed 0 bases at V and 7 bases at J, with 13 bases between. The CDR3 region has the DNA TGTGCCTGGAGTGTTGGAGGGCGCGCAGAGCAGTACGTC. Its translation is CAWSVGGRAEQYV.

The chain uses TRBV27 and TRBJ1-1, with TRBD1 matching over 11 bases. Looked up from germline, CDR1 is MNHEY and CDR2 is SMNVEV (reference sequence). The trim removed 1 base at V and 2 bases at J, leaving 3 bases unmatched. This CDR3 contains 16 residues. The CDR3 is CASSLWTGGPNTEAFF. For the CDR3, the DNA is TGTGCCAGCAGTTTATGGACAGGGGGCCCAAACACTGAAGCTTTCTTT.

The rearrangement uses TRBV1 and TRBJ1-1; TRBD1 reflects the table's D call only, with no check against the DNA. TRBV1 is shown as a pseudogene. The CDR3 consists of 15 residues. The CDR3 DNA follows: TGCACCAGCAGCATTAAAGACAGGGCGAACACTGAAGCTTTCTTT. This codes for CTSSIKDRANTEAFF.

The rearrangement links TRBV16 to TRBJ1-3, with 7 bases aligning to TRBD1. CDR3 size: 16 residues. V lost 0 bases, J lost 4 bases, and 6 bases stayed unmatched. Germline V lookup: CDR1 KGHSY, CDR2 FQNENV. The CDR3 nucleotides read TGTGCCAGCAGCCAATCAACAGGGGAGTACGGAAACACCATATATTTT. It translates to CASSQSTGEYGNTIYF.

The J gene is TRBJ2-7, the V gene TRBV6-5; 11 bases are shared with TRBD2. This CDR3 region has 15 residues. Germline CDR1 MNHEY, CDR2 SVGAGI. Losses at the gene ends were 5 bases for V and 4 bases for J; bases not matched to a gene: 7. The CDR3 sequence: CASSKLAGDLYEQYF. The CDR3 DNA sequence: TGTGCCAGCAGTAAACTAGCGGGAGACCTTTACGAGCAGTACTTC.

This chain links TRBV7-7 with TRBJ2-2, with D perhaps TRBD1 (6 bases). The CDR3 runs to 15 residues. V shed 5 bases and J shed 6 bases, with 16 bases lying between them. Germline CDR1 reads SSHAT; CDR2 reads FNYEAQ (reference sequence). The CDR3 DNA is TGTGCCAGCAGCCCCCAAACAGGGACCCCCGGGGAGCTGTTTTTT. It yields the protein CASSPQTGTPGELFF.

The table lists this clone with a count of one. In DNA, the CDR3 is TGTGCCAGCAGCCCCAGGGATTGGGGTGGAAACACCATATATTTT. Translating gives CASSPRDWGGNTIYF. The chain carries TRBV5-5 and TRBJ1-3, with D tentatively TRBD1 (5 bases). The CDR3 covers 15 residues. Germline CDR1 SGHKS, CDR2 YYEKEE (reference sequence). The V gene lost 4 bases and the J gene lost 3 bases, with 14 bases spanning the gap.

The CDR3 DNA sequence: TGTGCCTGGAGTGGCGGGTTTATAGGGGAAAAACTGTTTTTT. It translates to CAWSGGFIGEKLFF. The genes are TRBV30 and TRBJ1-4; D remains unclear. Germline loops: CDR1 GTSNPN, CDR2 SVGIG (reference sequence). With 1 base removed from V and 8 bases from J, the gap between germline ends came to 14 bases. This CDR3 is built from 14 residues.

The chain has TRBV11-2 and TRBJ2-3; 8 bases match TRBD2. This CDR3 has 15 amino acids. V trimming: 1 base; J trimming: 4 bases; junction bases outside the gene matches: 4. CDR1 is SGHAT and CDR2 is FQNNGV in the germline V gene. CDR3 nucleotides: TGTGCCAGCAGCTTAGCCGGGAGGGCTTCAGATACGCAGTATTTT. Translation: CASSLAGRASDTQYF.

This chain links TRBV5-4 with TRBJ1-6, with 7 positions matching TRBD1. The CDR3 is 14 residues long. CDR1 SGHNT and CDR2 YYREEE come from the germline V gene (reference sequence). Trimming removed 4 bases from V and 12 bases from J; junction bases left unmatched: 10. The CDR3 protein is CASSLDRDLGPLHF. CDR3 nucleotide sequence: TGTGCCAGCAGCCTTGACAGGGACCTTGGACCCCTCCACTTT.

The rearrangement joins TRBV7-9 to TRBJ1-1; no clear D. The CDR3 runs 14 residues. Germline CDR1 SEHNR, CDR2 FQNEAQ (reference sequence). V was trimmed by 4 bases and J by 4 bases, leaving 13 bases between them. The CDR3 DNA follows: TGTGCCAGCAGCTCCTCCAATGTGGCCACTGAAGCTTTCTTT. Its protein product is CASSSSNVATEAFF.

The chain couples TRBV12-3 or TRBV12-4 to TRBJ1-2, with 7 bases lining up with TRBD1. CDR3 length equals 13 residues. The V gene end was trimmed by 6 bases and the J gene end by 4 bases; junction bases not matched to a gene: 5. The DNA for the CDR3 is TGTGCCAGCAGCGATGACAGGGTCTATGGCTACACCTTC. This gives the protein CASSDDRVYGYTF.

This sequence joins TRBV11-2 and TRBJ2-2, with 8 bases aligning to TRBD1. Unmatched junction bases numbered 5, after V lost 4 bases and J lost 1 base. The CDR3 runs 16 residues. In germline, CDR1 is SGHAT, CDR2 FQNNGV. CDR3 DNA: TGTGCCAGCAGCTACGGGACAGGTCAGAACACCGGGGAGCTGTTTTTT. Translating gives CASSYGTGQNTGELFF.

This chain uses TRBV27 with TRBJ2-2; a weak D match, TRBD1 (6 bases). The CDR3 length is 16 residues. Trimming took off 5 bases at V and 0 bases at J, with 13 bases between the two ends. Germline V lookup: CDR1 MNHEY, CDR2 SMNVEV (reference sequence). For the CDR3, the DNA is TGTGCCAGCAGTACAGGGACGTTCGCGAACACCGGGGAGCTGTTTTTT. Translation: CASSTGTFANTGELFF.

This chain uses TRBV19 with TRBJ1-5; D gene unclear. Trimming left V 0 bases short and J 4 bases short, with 10 bases between. The germline V gene encodes CDR1 LNHDA and CDR2 SQIVND (reference sequence). This CDR3 region has 15 residues. The CDR3 DNA follows: TGTGCCAGTAGTATAGATCTGGCCTTAAATCAGCCCCAGCATTTT. It translates to CASSIDLALNQPQHF.

As regards this clone: The identical CDR3 is also encoded by other nucleotide sequences in the sample. J is TRBJ1-1 and V is TRBV20-1; possibly TRBD1 for D (6 bases). This CDR3 has 11 amino acids. The V gene lost 3 bases and the J gene lost 8 bases, with 10 bases spanning the gap. Germline values: CDR1 DFQATT, CDR2 SNEGSKA (reference sequence). The CDR3 bases are TGCAGTGCTAGTCCCGGGACAGAAGCTTTCTTT. This translates into CSASPGTEAFF.

The V and J genes are TRBV24-1 and TRBJ1-2; no definite D call. V lost 3 bases to trimming and J lost 2 bases, with 12 bases between them. Germline values: CDR1 KGHDR, CDR2 SFDVKD. This CDR3 is 15 amino acids long. The CDR3 DNA is TGTGCCACCAGTGATGAGTCTACCTTGAACTATGGCTACACCTTC. Protein product: CATSDESTLNYGYTF.

The V and J genes are TRBV6-6 and TRBJ2-2, with 8 bases identical to TRBD1. The junction had 3 bases not matched to a gene; V was cut back by 5 bases and J by 4 bases. CDR3 length: 14 amino acids. From germline, CDR1 is MNHNY and CDR2 SVGAGI (reference sequence). CDR3 nucleotide sequence: TGTGCCAGCAGTGACACAGGGGGCACCGGGGAGCTGTTTTTT. It is translated as CASSDTGGTGELFF.

The chain combines TRBV20-1 with TRBJ2-7, with D uncertain. The germline V gene encodes CDR1 DFQATT and CDR2 SNEGSKA (reference sequence). V lost 2 bases, J lost 1 base, and 3 bases lay in between. This CDR3 is 11 amino acids long. This CDR3 is CSARLSYEQYF. The CDR3 coding sequence is TGCAGTGCTAGACTTTCCTACGAGCAGTACTTC.

J is TRBJ2-7 and V is TRBV7-9; 10 bases fit TRBD2. The CDR3 consists of 14 residues. The V segment lost 2 bases and the J segment 5 bases; nucleotides outside the gene matches: 3. Germline-derived CDR1 and CDR2 are SEHNR and FQNEAQ (reference sequence). The CDR3 DNA is TGTGCCAGCAGCTTAAGCGGGAGGGCCCACGAGCAGTACTTC. Its protein is CASSLSGRAHEQYF.

This clone was seen a handful of times. This sequence joins TRBV30 and TRBJ1-6, with 8 bases identical to TRBD1. This CDR3 comprises 18 residues. The germline V gene has CDR1 GTSNPN and CDR2 SVGIG (reference sequence). V was pared by 2 bases and J by 1 base, with 10 bases of the junction left unmatched. CDR3 bases: TGTGCCTGGAGTACCCTCGGACAGGGACCGTCCTATAATTCACCCCTCCACTTT. It specifies CAWSTLGQGPSYNSPLHF. Together with reference TRBV30 and TRBJ1-6, the CDR3 gives the full variable domain: SQTIHQWPATLVQPVGSPLSLECTVEGTSNPNLYWYRQAAGRGLQLLFYSVGIGQISSEVPQNLSASRPQDRQFILSSKKLLLSDSGFYLCAWSTLGQGPSYNSPLHFGNGTRLTVT.

This clone showed up just a few times. V is TRBV5-6 and J is TRBJ1-2, with D unresolved. CDR1 and CDR2 from the germline V gene are SGHDT and YYEEEE. The CDR3 runs to 13 residues. Trimming removed 0 bases at V and 4 bases at J, with 7 bases between. DNA for the CDR3: TGTGCCAGCAGCTTGGAGAGAAGCTATGGCTACACCTTC. Its translation: CASSLERSYGYTF.

V is TRBV5-6 and J is TRBJ2-3; D not resolved. Between the trimmed V and J ends, which lost 0 bases and 5 bases, there was a span of 19 bases. The CDR3 has 17 amino acids. Germline assignment: CDR1 SGHDT and CDR2 YYEEEE. CDR3 DNA sequence: TGTGCCAGCAGCTTGGTGGAATTTGGCGGCGGAGTAGATACGCAGTATTTT. This sequence encodes CASSLVEFGGGVDTQYF. Full variable domain (outside the CDR3, taken from reference TRBV5-6 and TRBJ2-3): DAGVTQSPTHLIKTRGQQVTLRCSPKSGHDTVSWYQQALGQGPQFIFQYYEEEERQRGNFPDRFSGHQFPNYSSELNVNALLLGDSALYLCASSLVEFGGGVDTQYFGPGTRLTVL.

The chain joins TRBV20-1 to TRBJ2-3, with 14 positions matching TRBD2. This CDR3 contains 15 residues. From germline, CDR1 is DFQATT and CDR2 SNEGSKA (reference sequence). V gave up 3 bases and J gave up 6 bases; unmatched junction bases: 5. CDR3 bases: TGCAGTGCTAGTGGGACTAGCGGGAGTGATGATACGCAGTATTTT. Protein product: CSASGTSGSDDTQYF.

In nucleotides, the CDR3 is TGTGCCAGCAGGACGATGGCGGGGGGGAGGGATACGCAGTATTTT. Translation gives CASRTMAGGRDTQYF. The gene calls are TRBV28 and TRBJ2-3; 9 bases fit TRBD2. The CDR3 sequence is 15 residues long. Germline CDR1 MDHEN, CDR2 SYDVKM. Trimming took 6 bases from V and 6 from J; bases not matched to a gene: 10.

The chain employs TRBV6-5 and TRBJ1-6; 9 positions agree with TRBD1. CDR1 is MNHEY, CDR2 SVGAGI, per germline. This CDR3 contains 13 residues. V gave up 5 bases and J gave up 10 bases; unmatched junction bases: 3. In DNA, the CDR3 is TGTGCCAGCAGTAGGACAGGGGACTCACCCCTCCACTTT. It translates to CASSRTGDSPLHF.

The gene calls are TRBV24-1 and TRBJ2-2; TRBD2 aligns across 8 bases. CDR3 length: 15 amino acids. J lost 1 base, V lost 6 bases, and 3 bases had no gene match. Germline V CDR1 and CDR2: KGHDR, SFDVKD. Written as DNA, the CDR3 is TGTGCCACCAGTTGGCTAGCGGGGAACACCGGGGAGCTGTTTTTT. It is translated as CATSWLAGNTGELFF.

The V call is TRBV15, the J call TRBJ2-3; TRBD1 matches at 8 bases. From germline, CDR1 is LNHNV and CDR2 YYDKDF (reference sequence). V lost 10 bases and J lost 1; bases outside the gene matches: 4. CDR3 length: 13 residues. CDR3 protein: CAITTGGTDTQYF. DNA for the CDR3: TGTGCCATTACGACAGGGGGCACAGATACGCAGTATTTT.

With regard to this clone: The same CDR3 is also encoded by other DNA sequences in this sample. V and J are TRBV5-1 and TRBJ2-5; TRBD1 agrees at 12 bases. In germline, CDR1 is SGHRS, CDR2 YFSETQ. CDR3 length: 16 residues. V shed 4 bases, J shed 4 bases, and the junction held 8 bases outside the gene matches. The DNA of the CDR3 is TGCGCCAGCAGCCGAGGCGGGACAGGGGGCGCAGAGACCCAGTACTTC. It is translated as CASSRGGTGGAETQYF.

The V call is TRBV7-2, the J call TRBJ2-7; 8 positions match TRBD2. This CDR3 has 16 residues. Trimming at V came to 1 base and at J to 2 bases, leaving 7 bases not matched to a gene. In germline, CDR1 is SGHTA, CDR2 FQGNSA. The CDR3 DNA sequence: TGTGCCAGCAGCTTAGGAGTTGCGGGAGGTCCCTACGAGCAGTACTTC. The encoded protein is CASSLGVAGGPYEQYF. The variable domain in full, with the rest retrieved from reference TRBV7-2 and TRBJ2-7, is GAGVSQSPSNKVTEKGKDVELRCDPISGHTALYWYRQSLGQGLEFLIYFQGNSAPDKSGLPSDRFSAERTGGSVSTLTIQRTQQEDSAVYLCASSLGVAGGPYEQYFGPGTRLTVT.

This clone was recorded a few times. The chain carries TRBV27 and TRBJ1-1, with D perhaps TRBD1 (6 bases). Trimming pared 5 bases from V and 7 bases from J, leaving 11 bases between. CDR3 length: 12 amino acids. From germline, CDR1 is MNHEY and CDR2 SMNVEV (reference sequence). For the CDR3, the DNA is TGTGCCAGCAGTCAGGGGTTGGGTGAAGCTTTCTTT. Its translation is CASSQGLGEAFF.